What follows is one T cell receptor beta chain and its context. The data were taken from a study of blood T cell repertoires in COVID-19. At the level of the study: COVID-19 samples, acute and convalescent, were from the United States, Italy and Spain. Nucleic acid was either cDNA or gDNA, and it came from T cells, B-cell-depleted T cells, or PBMCs.

CDR3 size: 15 residues. V lost 6 bases, J lost 7 bases, and 21 bases lay in between. The germline gives CDR1 MNHEY, CDR2 SVGAGI. Original data processing: Scientists estimated how many nucleated cells there were by amplifying reference gene primers. Using immunoSEQ multiplex PCR, the repertoire was profiled, and TCRdb retains in-frame clones only, with some absent. V and J calls plus clone size are reproduced from that table; the DNA served to infer D and trimming. The sample lists about 39,000 clones, roughly 82% seen once, with more than 12% in the top ten. The sequence was obtained from a man aged 45 to 65 with active or convalescent COVID-19. The chain carries TRBV6-5 and TRBJ1-1, with D tentatively TRBD1 (6 bases). The material sequenced was peripheral blood. The CDR3, as DNA: TGTGCCAGCAGCGGAAACTCCGGGGGGCTGGATGAAGCTTTCTTT. This gives the protein CASSGNSGGLDEAFF.